These 29 T cell receptor beta chains were all obtained from the same sample, sequenced in a study of blood T cell repertoires in COVID-19. TCRdb's table, derived via immunoSEQ multiplex PCR, lists solely in-frame clones and lacks some. The table lists some 270,000 clones, about nine tenths of them singletons, with about 1.7% in the top ten. Sequencing was performed on PBMCs or T cells enriched from blood (not recorded which). Receptors were obtained from a woman in her thirties or forties who had recovered from COVID-19.

This chain connects TRBV7-2 to TRBJ1-4; TRBD1 is a possible D gene (6 bases). The V and J ends lost 2 bases and 6 bases respectively, with 16 bases between them. The CDR3 sequence is 16 residues long. Germline assignment: CDR1 SGHTA and CDR2 FQGNSA. The CDR3 DNA reads TGTGCCAGCAGCTTACCCCTCACAGGGTTGGATGAAAAACTGTTTTTT. It encodes CASSLPLTGLDEKLFF.

The chain has TRBV2 and TRBJ1-6, with D uncertain. Trimming removed 3 bases from V and 0 bases from J, with 6 bases in between. Germline V gene sequence: CDR1 SNHLY, CDR2 FYNNEI. This CDR3 is 15 amino acids long. CDR3 region: CASSEMSSYNSPLHF. CDR3 DNA: TGTGCCAGCAGTGAGATGAGCTCCTATAATTCACCCCTCCACTTT.

The chain carries TRBV7-3 and TRBJ1-1; a possible D gene is TRBD1 (6 bases). The CDR3 extends over 13 amino acids. Germline V CDR1 and CDR2: SGHTA, FQGTGA. Trimming pared 2 bases from V and 4 bases from J, leaving 8 bases between. The CDR3: CASSLQGITEAFF. The CDR3 region has the DNA TGTGCCAGCAGCTTACAGGGGATCACTGAAGCTTTCTTT. Together with reference TRBV7-3 and TRBJ1-1, the CDR3 gives the full variable domain: GAGVSQTPSNKVTEKGKYVELRCDPISGHTALYWYRQSLGQGPEFLIYFQGTGAADDSGLPNDRFFAVRPEGSVSTLKIQRTERGDSAVYLCASSLQGITEAFFGQGTRLTVV.

This clone showed up just a few times. An end of the junction differs from the germline gene, which may be a read error. The V and J genes are TRBV29-1 and TRBJ2-1, with 10 bases fitting TRBD2. The CDR3 totals 13 residues. In germline, CDR1 is SQVTM, CDR2 ANQGSEA. The CDR3 sequence is CSVETASGSPGIF. Written as DNA, the CDR3 is TGCAGCGTTGAAACGGCTAGCGGGAGTCCCGGAATCTTC.

The chain uses TRBV19 and TRBJ1-1; D is possibly TRBD1 (5 bases). Trimming shortened V by 1 base and J by 7 bases, and 13 bases separated the two germline ends. The CDR3 runs 14 residues. In germline, CDR1 is LNHDA, CDR2 SQIVND (reference sequence). CDR3 DNA sequence: TGTGCCAGTAGTATAGGACCCATCAGGGTTGAAGCTTTCTTT. The encoded protein is CASSIGPIRVEAFF.

J is TRBJ2-7 and V is TRBV5-6, with D unclear. Per the germline V gene, CDR1 is SGHDT and CDR2 is YYEEEE. The CDR3 spans 12 residues. The V and J ends lost 10 bases and 2 bases respectively, with 13 bases between them. The CDR3 bases are TGTGCCGGAAGAGAGGAGACCTACGAGCAGTACTTC. Encoded protein: CAGREETYEQYF.

Of note for this clone: One end of the junction fails to match germline, which may point to a read error. The chain uses TRBV5-1 and TRBJ2-2; D possibly corresponds to TRBD2 (6 bases). This CDR3 contains 16 residues. Per germline, CDR1 SGHRS and CDR2 YFSETQ. CDR3 sequence: CASRLGDGSTGGELFF. Written as DNA, the CDR3 is TGCGCCAGCAGATTGGGCGACGGGAGTACAGGCGGGGAGCTGTTTTTT.

The rearrangement joins TRBV2 to TRBJ2-5; 8 positions match TRBD2. The CDR3 extends over 15 amino acids. Germline CDR1 SNHLY, CDR2 FYNNEI. Trimming at V came to 3 bases and at J to 7 bases, leaving 10 bases not matched to a gene. The CDR3 coding sequence is TGTGCCAGCAGTGACCGGGCGGGGGGCGGCGGGACCCAGTACTTC. This codes for CASSDRAGGGGTQYF.

The chain carries TRBV11-1 and TRBJ2-7, with 9 nucleotides matching TRBD1. After removal of 5 bases from V and 2 bases from J, the junction contained 7 bases not matched to a gene. Germline-derived CDR1 and CDR2 are SGHAT and FQDESV (reference sequence). This CDR3 is built from 15 residues. DNA of the CDR3: TGTGCCAGCAGCGCTACCGGGACAGGGACCTACGAGCAGTACTTC. It yields the protein CASSATGTGTYEQYF.

The sample holds one count of this clone. V gene TRBV30 combines with J gene TRBJ1-6; D gene unclear. Germline V lookup: CDR1 GTSNPN, CDR2 SVGIG (reference sequence). V was cut by 1 base and J by 4 bases, with 5 bases left in between. This CDR3 has 13 amino acids. The CDR3 sequence is CAWSEQYNSPLHF. For the CDR3, the DNA is TGTGCCTGGAGTGAACAGTATAATTCACCCCTCCACTTT.

V and J are TRBV18 and TRBJ1-1, with 7 bases aligning to TRBD1. V lost 0 bases to trimming and J lost 1 base; unmatched junction nucleotides: 8. CDR1 and CDR2 from the germline V gene are KGHSH and LQKENI. The CDR3 has 17 residues. The CDR3 is CASSPPATGMGNTEAFF. The CDR3 coding sequence is TGTGCCAGCTCACCACCGGCGACAGGGATGGGGAACACTGAAGCTTTCTTT.

The chain combines TRBV7-2 with TRBJ2-1; D is unresolved. V shed 3 bases and J shed 2 bases, with 8 bases lying between them. The V gene's germline CDR1 is SGHTA and CDR2 FQGNSA. The CDR3 contains 14 residues. In DNA form, the CDR3 reads TGTGCCAGCAGCTTGACACTGACCTACAATGAGCAGTTCTTC. Protein: CASSLTLTYNEQFF.

The chain combines TRBV24-1 with TRBJ2-1, with D possibly matching TRBD1 (5 bases). Germline V gives CDR1 KGHDR, CDR2 SFDVKD. The CDR3 consists of 13 residues. V was shortened by 6 bases and J by 1 base, with 6 bases between the two germline ends. CDR3 amino acids: CATSTGSYNEQFF. CDR3 nucleotides: TGTGCCACCAGTACAGGATCCTACAATGAGCAGTTCTTC.

This chain connects TRBV2 to TRBJ1-5, with D unclear. CDR3 length: 15 amino acids. V shed 6 bases and J shed 6 bases, with 18 bases lying between them. Germline-derived CDR1 and CDR2 are SNHLY and FYNNEI. The DNA for the CDR3 is TGTGCCAGCAGGTTCGAGGTCGGTCGGAGTCAGCCCCAGCATTTT. Its translation is CASRFEVGRSQPQHF.

This sequence joins TRBV7-9 and TRBJ2-2, with TRBD1 identical over 10 bases. V shed 5 bases and J 1 base; nucleotides not matched to a gene: 4. Germline loops: CDR1 SEHNR, CDR2 FQNEAQ (reference sequence). There are 16 residues in the CDR3. The CDR3 spells CASSGRTGGNTGELFF. CDR3 sequence (DNA): TGTGCCAGCAGCGGACGGACAGGGGGGAACACCGGGGAGCTGTTTTTT.

This clone was detected only a few times. V gene TRBV6-5 combines with J gene TRBJ1-2; no definite D call. Between the trimmed V and J ends, which lost 6 bases and 0 bases, there was a span of 11 bases. CDR1 is MNHEY and CDR2 is SVGAGI in the germline V gene. The CDR3 contains 14 residues. The DNA for the CDR3 is TGTGCCAGCAGCCCCGGAGGGTCTAACTATGGCTACACCTTC. Protein: CASSPGGSNYGYTF.

The chain couples TRBV2 to TRBJ1-2, with 7 bases aligning to TRBD1. The J segment lost 8 bases and the V segment lost 6 bases, leaving 9 bases of the junction unmatched. The CDR3 loop spans 13 amino acids. CDR1 SNHLY and CDR2 FYNNEI come from the germline V gene. CDR3 coding DNA: TGTGCCAGCAGACCCGACAGGGACCGAGGCTACACCTTC. It yields the protein CASRPDRDRGYTF.

The sample holds a few counts of this clone. This chain uses TRBV29-1 with TRBJ1-2; D remains ambiguous. The CDR3 has 11 residues. Germline V gives CDR1 SQVTM, CDR2 ANQGSEA. Trimming stripped 4 bases from V and 2 bases from J, with 5 bases between. The CDR3: CSVAQNYGYTF. CDR3 nucleotides: TGCAGCGTTGCCCAGAACTATGGCTACACCTTC.

This clone occurred many times. The chain couples TRBV27 to TRBJ1-2; 8 bases map to TRBD1. This CDR3 has 15 residues. With 5 bases clipped from V and 5 bases from J, the junction kept 10 bases outside the gene matches. Germline lookup yields CDR1 MNHEY and CDR2 SMNVEV (reference sequence). CDR3 residues: CASSTKMTGVYGYTF. The CDR3 DNA is TGTGCCAGCAGTACAAAAATGACAGGGGTATATGGCTACACCTTC.

V and J are TRBV6-4 and TRBJ1-2, with a possible D match to TRBD1 (6 bases). The V gene's germline CDR1 is MRHNA and CDR2 SNTAGT. There are 16 residues in the CDR3. Trimming left V 6 bases short and J 0 bases short, with 17 bases between. This CDR3 is CASRERQALANYGYTF. CDR3 bases: TGTGCCAGCAGAGAGAGACAGGCTTTAGCTAACTATGGCTACACCTTC.

This chain's CDR3 is CASSLGQGNSPLHF. CDR3 bases: TGTGCCAGCAGCCTAGGACAGGGGAACTCACCCCTCCACTTT. The V gene is TRBV9, the J gene TRBJ1-6; TRBD1 matches 9 bases. The CDR3 sequence is 14 residues long. Trimming cost V 4 bases and J 10 bases; bases outside gene matches: 6. CDR1 SGDLS and CDR2 YYNGEE come from the germline V gene.

V usage is TRBV6-5 and J usage is TRBJ1-2, with D perhaps matching TRBD1 (6 bases). The CDR3 is 13 residues long. The germline V gene has CDR1 MNHEY and CDR2 SVGAGI. With 6 bases removed from V and 6 bases from J, the gap between germline ends came to 14 bases. CDR3 DNA: TGTGCCAGCAGGAATCAGGGGCCCCATGGCTACACCTTC. This translates into CASRNQGPHGYTF.

This clone has only one observation. The chain uses TRBV30 and TRBJ1-6; TRBD1 matches 9 bases. The CDR3 totals 15 residues. In germline, CDR1 is GTSNPN, CDR2 SVGIG (reference sequence). V gave up 2 bases and J gave up 10 bases; unmatched junction bases: 9. The DNA for the CDR3 is TGTGCCTGGAGTTCAGACAGGGGGGGGTTATCACCCCTCCACTTT. Its translation: CAWSSDRGGLSPLHF.

The V call is TRBV6-5, the J call TRBJ2-3; D uncertain. Germline V gene sequence: CDR1 MNHEY, CDR2 SVGAGI. There are 16 residues in the CDR3. V was shortened by 1 base and J by 0 bases, with 11 bases between the two germline ends. The CDR3 DNA reads TGTGCCAGCAGTTACTTTTCAACCTACAGCACAGATACGCAGTATTTT. This codes for CASSYFSTYSTDTQYF.

The chain uses TRBV21-1 and TRBJ1-2; the tabulated D call, TRBD1, remains unverified against the DNA. TRBV21-1 is marked as a pseudogene. This CDR3 contains 15 residues. CDR3 bases: TGTGCCAGCAGACCTGGGCCCTTTCATCCCTATGGCTACACCTTC. As protein: CASRPGPFHPYGYTF.

The chain is built from TRBV7-2 and TRBJ1-1; D is perhaps TRBD1 (5 bases). Germline lookup yields CDR1 SGHTA and CDR2 FQGNSA. This CDR3 is 14 amino acids long. Trimming stripped 5 bases from V and 7 bases from J, with 17 bases between. The CDR3 sequence: CASSPRKGIYEAFF. The DNA of the CDR3 is TGTGCCAGCAGCCCCAGGAAGGGGATTTATGAAGCTTTCTTT.

CDR3 region: CASGTSQTGPRQNTEAFF. In nucleotides, the CDR3 is TGTGCTAGTGGGACCTCTCAGACAGGGCCGAGACAGAACACTGAAGCTTTCTTT. The chain carries TRBV12-5 and TRBJ1-1; the match to TRBD1 covers 7 bases. Losses at the gene ends were 6 bases for V and 1 base for J; bases not matched to a gene: 17. CDR1 is LGHNT, CDR2 FRNRAP, per germline. The CDR3 loop spans 18 amino acids.

The genes are TRBV6-1 and TRBJ2-7; TRBD1 agrees at 7 bases. There are 15 residues in the CDR3. The germline CDR1 and CDR2 sequences are MNHNS and SASEGT. V lost 3 bases, J lost 0 bases, and 5 bases stayed unmatched. CDR3 nucleotide sequence: TGTGCCAGCAGTGATTCCGGGACAGCCTCCTACGAGCAGTACTTC. Protein: CASSDSGTASYEQYF.

This rearrangement joins TRBV6-5 to TRBJ2-7; D is perhaps TRBD2 (5 bases). The ends were cut back, 2 bases at V and 3 bases at J, with 11 bases in the middle. This CDR3 is 14 amino acids long. The germline V gene has CDR1 MNHEY and CDR2 SVGAGI. The CDR3 nucleotides are TGTGCCAGCAGTTACCAGTCGGGGTACTACGAGCAGTACTTC. Its protein is CASSYQSGYYEQYF.